These T cell receptor beta chains were read from a single sample in a study of regulatory T cells in long-lasting Graves disease. MiXCR, run by TCRdb on the multiplex PCR reads, gives a single entry per CDR3 protein. This repertoire shows about 440,000 distinct CDR3 sequences, about 17% found once; its top ten account for approximately 22%. These same records also appear under a second study, on T cells in Graves' hyperthyroidism and ophthalmopathy.

Sequencing used peripheral blood mononuclear cells (PBMCs), obtained at new diagnosis, from a patient treated with antithyroid drugs. The receptor set was obtained from a woman younger than 30 with Graves disease. Each CDR3 is given with its conserved first and last residue. D genes are given only for firm matches. Clone size, where shown, is once, few, many, or a class for clones that have expanded.

D: TRBD1; size: few; length: 16; V: TRBV6-1; J: TRBJ2-2; CDR3: CASSGLRQGALGELFF; DNA: TGTGCCAGCAGTGGACTTCGACAGGGGGCACTCGGGGAGCTGTTTTTT
D: NA; size: many; length: 13; V: TRBV3-1; J: TRBJ1-1; CDR3: CASSQVRGTEAFF; DNA: TGTGCCAGCAGCCAAGTACGGGGGACTGAAGCTTTCTTT
D: NA; size: many; length: 14; V: TRBV7-6; J: TRBJ2-3; CDR3: CASSGVQGKDTQYF; DNA: TGTGCCAGCAGCGGGGTTCAGGGGAAGGATACGCAGTATTTT
D: NA; size: many; length: 13; V: TRBV7-3; J: TRBJ2-7; CDR3: CASSLTGTYEQYF; DNA: TGTGCCAGCAGCTTAACTGGCACCTACGAGCAGTACTTC
D: TRBD2; size: few; length: 18; V: TRBV28; J: TRBJ2-7; CDR3: CATAQFTPPLAGVHEQYF; DNA: TGTGCTACAGCCCAGTTTACCCCCCCACTAGCGGGAGTACACGAGCAGTACTTC
D: TRBD2; size: few; length: 14; V: TRBV20-1; J: TRBJ2-1; CDR3: CSADVAGASKEQFF; DNA: TGCAGTGCAGACGTAGCGGGAGCGTCGAAAGAGCAGTTCTTC
D: TRBD2; size: many; length: 14; V: TRBV6-1; J: TRBJ2-7; CDR3: CASSRGRATYEQYF; DNA: TGTGCCAGCAGTCGCGGGAGGGCCACGTACGAGCAGTACTTC
D: NA; size: NA; length: 15; V: TRBV5-1; J: TRBJ1-1; CDR3: CASSLVTGMGTEAFF; DNA: TGCGCCAGCAGCTTGGTAACAGGTATGGGCACTGAAGCTTTCTTT
D: NA; size: many; length: 13; V: TRBV3-1; J: TRBJ2-6; CDR3: CASSQGGANVLTF; DNA: TGTGCCAGCAGCCAAGGTGGGGCCAACGTCCTGACTTTC
D: NA; size: NA; length: 15; V: TRBV28; J: TRBJ2-5; CDR3: CASRRGGGEGETQYF; DNA: TGTGCCAGCAGACGCGGAGGGGGGGAGGGTGAGACCCAGTACTTC
D: NA; size: NA; length: 13; V: TRBV4-1; J: TRBJ2-3; CDR3: CASRPTGVDTQYF; DNA: TGCGCCAGCAGACCTACGGGGGTGGATACGCAGTATTTT
D: TRBD2; size: many; length: 16; V: TRBV7-3; J: TRBJ2-3; CDR3: CASSLRVSGSTDTQYF; DNA: TGTGCCAGCAGCTTAAGAGTTAGCGGGAGCACAGATACGCAGTATTTT
D: TRBD2; size: few; length: 13; V: TRBV12-3/TRBV12-4; J: TRBJ2-7; CDR3: CASKSSGIYEQYF; DNA: TGTGCCAGCAAGTCTAGCGGGATCTACGAGCAGTACTTC
D: TRBD1; size: many; length: 15; V: TRBV28; J: TRBJ2-1; CDR3: CASSLYRQGSDEQFF; DNA: TGTGCCAGCAGTTTATACCGACAGGGTAGCGATGAGCAGTTCTTC
D: TRBD2; size: NA; length: 15; V: TRBV6-2/TRBV6-3; J: TRBJ2-3; CDR3: CASSETSGSADTQYF; DNA: TGTGCCAGCAGTGAGACTAGCGGGAGCGCAGATACGCAGTATTTT
D: NA; size: NA; length: 15; V: TRBV7-2; J: TRBJ1-1; CDR3: CASSLPRQMNTEAFF; DNA: TGTGCCAGCAGCCTCCCCCGACAGATGAACACTGAAGCTTTCTTT
D: TRBD2; size: many; length: 15; V: TRBV2; J: TRBJ2-1; CDR3: CASRYQRLADNEQFF; DNA: TGTGCCAGCAGATATCAGCGGCTAGCGGACAATGAGCAGTTCTTC
D: TRBD2; size: many; length: 20; V: TRBV27; J: TRBJ2-7; CDR3: CASRTHRTSGRNSGGGEQYF; DNA: TGTGCCAGCAGAACCCACCGGACTAGCGGGAGAAATTCGGGAGGGGGTGAGCAGTACTTC
D: TRBD2; size: few; length: 15; V: TRBV7-3; J: TRBJ2-1; CDR3: CASSFFLAGPNEQFF; DNA: TGTGCCAGCAGCTTTTTTCTAGCGGGCCCCAATGAGCAGTTCTTC
D: TRBD1; size: few; length: 16; V: TRBV24-1; J: TRBJ2-2; CDR3: CATRSDRGFNTGELFF; DNA: TGTGCCACCAGGTCCGACAGGGGCTTCAACACCGGGGAGCTGTTTTTT
D: NA; size: many; length: 14; V: TRBV27; J: TRBJ2-5; CDR3: CASSSSGEEETQYF; DNA: TGTGCCAGCAGTTCCTCAGGGGAGGAAGAGACCCAGTACTTC
D: NA; size: NA; length: 15; V: TRBV10-1; J: TRBJ2-3; CDR3: CASSEGTEHTDTQYF; DNA: TGCGCCAGCAGTGAAGGGACGGAGCATACAGATACGCAGTATTTT
D: TRBD1; size: many; length: 16; V: TRBV27; J: TRBJ2-2; CDR3: CASSQRGGRNTGELFF; DNA: TGTGCCAGCAGTCAAAGAGGGGGCAGGAACACCGGGGAGCTGTTTTTT
D: TRBD1; size: NA; length: 15; V: TRBV27; J: TRBJ2-7; CDR3: CASSFEGQGAYEQYF; DNA: TGTGCCAGCAGTTTTGAGGGACAGGGGGCCTACGAGCAGTACTTC
D: NA; size: few; length: 13; V: TRBV7-9; J: TRBJ2-1; CDR3: CASSLEQRDEQFF; DNA: TGTGCCAGCAGCTTAGAACAGCGAGATGAGCAGTTCTTC
D: NA; size: NA; length: 15; V: TRBV27; J: TRBJ2-6; CDR3: CASGTRLSGANVLTF; DNA: TGTGCCAGCGGAACTAGGCTATCTGGGGCCAACGTCCTGACTTTC
D: TRBD2; size: few; length: 16; V: TRBV12-3/TRBV12-4; J: TRBJ2-1; CDR3: CASSLVSGRGIDEQFF; DNA: TGTGCCAGCAGTTTAGTTAGCGGGAGGGGAATCGATGAGCAGTTCTTC
D: TRBD1; size: many; length: 13; V: TRBV6-2/TRBV6-3; J: TRBJ1-1; CDR3: CASSDRQGAEAFF; DNA: TGTGCCAGCAGTGATCGACAGGGGGCTGAAGCTTTCTTT
D: NA; size: NA; length: 14; V: TRBV11-1; J: TRBJ2-7; CDR3: CASSLSTKPYEQYF; DNA: TGTGCCAGCAGCTTATCCACGAAACCCTACGAGCAGTACTTC
D: NA; size: NA; length: 13; V: TRBV5-1; J: TRBJ2-1; CDR3: CASSHTPEGEQFF; DNA: TGCGCCAGCAGCCATACGCCCGAGGGTGAGCAGTTCTTC
D: TRBD1; size: NA; length: 15; V: TRBV20-1; J: TRBJ1-2; CDR3: CRGQGGRWGNYGYTF; DNA: TGCAGGGGACAGGGGGGAAGGTGGGGCAACTATGGCTACACCTTC
D: TRBD2; size: many; length: 16; V: TRBV7-2; J: TRBJ2-7; CDR3: CASSLAASGEGYEQYF; DNA: TGTGCCAGCAGCTTAGCGGCTAGCGGGGAGGGCTACGAGCAGTACTTC
D: NA; size: NA; length: 14; V: TRBV29-1; J: TRBJ1-3; CDR3: CSVGARGAGNTIYF; DNA: TGCAGCGTTGGGGCCAGGGGAGCTGGAAACACCATATATTTT
D: TRBD2; size: few; length: 16; V: TRBV4-1; J: TRBJ2-7; CDR3: CASSQLTSGRAYEQYF; DNA: TGCGCCAGCAGCCAACTCACTAGCGGGAGGGCCTACGAGCAGTACTTC
D: TRBD2; size: many; length: 16; V: TRBV15; J: TRBJ2-2; CDR3: CATSTGLAQGTGELFF; DNA: TGTGCCACCAGCACAGGACTAGCCCAGGGCACCGGGGAGCTGTTTTTT
D: TRBD2; size: few; length: 17; V: TRBV6-4; J: TRBJ2-1; CDR3: CASSPRASSGSYNEQFF; DNA: TGTGCCAGCAGTCCCAGAGCGTCTAGCGGTTCCTACAATGAGCAGTTCTTC
D: NA; size: NA; length: 15; V: TRBV2; J: TRBJ2-2; CDR3: CASSFRQGRAGELFF; DNA: TGTGCCAGCAGTTTCCGGCAGGGGAGGGCCGGGGAGCTGTTTTTT